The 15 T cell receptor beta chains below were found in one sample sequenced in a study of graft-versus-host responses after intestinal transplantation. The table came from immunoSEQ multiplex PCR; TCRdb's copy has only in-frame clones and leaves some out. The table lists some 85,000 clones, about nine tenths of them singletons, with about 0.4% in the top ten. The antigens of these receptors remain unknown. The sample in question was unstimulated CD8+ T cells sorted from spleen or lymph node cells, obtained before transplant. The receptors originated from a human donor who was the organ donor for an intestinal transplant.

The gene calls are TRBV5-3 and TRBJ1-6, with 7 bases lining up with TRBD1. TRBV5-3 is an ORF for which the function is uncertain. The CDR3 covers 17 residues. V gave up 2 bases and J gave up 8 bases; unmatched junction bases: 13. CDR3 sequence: CARSFSMGQRPHSPLHF. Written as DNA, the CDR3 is TGTGCCAGAAGCTTTAGTATGGGACAGAGACCGCATTCACCCCTCCACTTT.

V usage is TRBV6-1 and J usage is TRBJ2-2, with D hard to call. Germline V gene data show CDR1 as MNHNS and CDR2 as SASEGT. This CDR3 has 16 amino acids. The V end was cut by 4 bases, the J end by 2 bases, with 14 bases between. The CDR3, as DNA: TGTGCCAGCAGTGGAAGGTCAGATAGCAACACCGGGGAGCTGTTTTTT. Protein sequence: CASSGRSDSNTGELFF.

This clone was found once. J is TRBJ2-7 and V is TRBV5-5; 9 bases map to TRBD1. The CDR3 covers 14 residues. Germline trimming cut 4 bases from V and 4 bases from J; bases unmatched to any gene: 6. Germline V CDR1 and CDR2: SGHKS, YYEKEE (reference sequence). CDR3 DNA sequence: TGTGCCAGCAGCCAAACAGGGGGCAATTACGAGCAGTACTTC. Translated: CASSQTGGNYEQYF.

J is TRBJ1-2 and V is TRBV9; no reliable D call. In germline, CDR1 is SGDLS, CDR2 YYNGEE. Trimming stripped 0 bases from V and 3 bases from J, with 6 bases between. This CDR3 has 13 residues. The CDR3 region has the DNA TGTGCCAGCAGCGTAGGAGGGTACTATGGCTACACCTTC. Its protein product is CASSVGGYYGYTF.

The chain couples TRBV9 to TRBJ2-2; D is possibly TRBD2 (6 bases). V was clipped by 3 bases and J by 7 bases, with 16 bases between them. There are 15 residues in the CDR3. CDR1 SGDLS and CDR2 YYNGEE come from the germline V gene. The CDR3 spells CASSAPVVGGGELFF. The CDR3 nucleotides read TGTGCCAGCAGCGCCCCGGTCGTGGGGGGCGGGGAGCTGTTTTTT.

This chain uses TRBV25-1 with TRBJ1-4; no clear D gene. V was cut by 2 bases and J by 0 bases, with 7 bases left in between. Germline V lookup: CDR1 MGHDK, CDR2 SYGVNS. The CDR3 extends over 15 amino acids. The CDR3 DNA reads TGTGCCAGCAGTGAACGCCGAGCAACTAATGAAAAACTGTTTTTT. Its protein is CASSERRATNEKLFF.

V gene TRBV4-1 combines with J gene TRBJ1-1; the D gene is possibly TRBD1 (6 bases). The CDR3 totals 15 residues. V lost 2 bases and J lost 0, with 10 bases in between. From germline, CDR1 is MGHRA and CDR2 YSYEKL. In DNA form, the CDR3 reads TGCGCCAGCAGCCAATCCAGGGGACTGAACACTGAAGCTTTCTTT. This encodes CASSQSRGLNTEAFF.

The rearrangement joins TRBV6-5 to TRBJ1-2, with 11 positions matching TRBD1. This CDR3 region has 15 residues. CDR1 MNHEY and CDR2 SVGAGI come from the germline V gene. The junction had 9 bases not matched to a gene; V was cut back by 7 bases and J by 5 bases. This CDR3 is CASTPGQGGEYGYTF. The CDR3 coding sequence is TGTGCCAGCACCCCGGGACAGGGGGGAGAGTATGGCTACACCTTC.

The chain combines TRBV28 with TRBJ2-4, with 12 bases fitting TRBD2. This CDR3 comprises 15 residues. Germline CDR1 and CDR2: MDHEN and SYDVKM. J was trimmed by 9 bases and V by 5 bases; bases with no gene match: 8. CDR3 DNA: TGTGCCAGCAGTCTAGGGACTAGCGGGCGGGTCATTCAGTACTTC. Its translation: CASSLGTSGRVIQYF.

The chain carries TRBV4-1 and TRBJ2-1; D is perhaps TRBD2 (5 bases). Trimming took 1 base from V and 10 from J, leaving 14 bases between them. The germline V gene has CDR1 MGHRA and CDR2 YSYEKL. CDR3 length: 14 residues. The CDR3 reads CASSQAADLWEQFF. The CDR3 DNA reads TGCGCCAGCAGCCAAGCCGCGGACTTGTGGGAGCAGTTCTTC.

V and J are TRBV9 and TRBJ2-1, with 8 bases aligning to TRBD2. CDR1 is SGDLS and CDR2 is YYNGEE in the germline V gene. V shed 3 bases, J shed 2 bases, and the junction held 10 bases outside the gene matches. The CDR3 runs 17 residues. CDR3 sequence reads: CASSAPSQRGPYNEQFF. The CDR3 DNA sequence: TGTGCCAGCAGCGCTCCCTCCCAGCGGGGGCCCTACAATGAGCAGTTCTTC.

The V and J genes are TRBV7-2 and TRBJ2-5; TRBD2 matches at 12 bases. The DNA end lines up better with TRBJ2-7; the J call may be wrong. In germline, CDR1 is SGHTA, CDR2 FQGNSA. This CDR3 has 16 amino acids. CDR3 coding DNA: TGTGCCAGCAGCCCAACCGGACTAGCGGGGAACTACGAGCAGTACTTC. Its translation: CASSPTGLAGNYEQYF.

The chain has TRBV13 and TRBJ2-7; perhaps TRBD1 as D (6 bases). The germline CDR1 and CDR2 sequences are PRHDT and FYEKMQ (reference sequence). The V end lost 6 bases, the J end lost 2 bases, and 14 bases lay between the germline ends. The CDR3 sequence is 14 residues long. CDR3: CASRVQGAAYEQYF. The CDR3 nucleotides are TGTGCCAGCAGAGTACAGGGAGCCGCCTACGAGCAGTACTTC. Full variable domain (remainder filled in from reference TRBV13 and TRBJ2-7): AAGVIQSPRHLIKEKRETATLKCYPIPRHDTVYWYQQGPGQDPQFLISFYEKMQSDKGSIPDRFSAQQFSDYHSELNMSSLELGDSALYFCASRVQGAAYEQYFGPGTRLTVT.

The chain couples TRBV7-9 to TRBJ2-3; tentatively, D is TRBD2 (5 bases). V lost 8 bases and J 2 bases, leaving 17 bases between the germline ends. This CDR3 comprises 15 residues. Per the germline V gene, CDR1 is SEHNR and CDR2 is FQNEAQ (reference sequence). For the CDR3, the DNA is TGTGCCAGCCCCCAGGACGGGGAATACACAGATACGCAGTATTTT. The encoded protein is CASPQDGEYTDTQYF.

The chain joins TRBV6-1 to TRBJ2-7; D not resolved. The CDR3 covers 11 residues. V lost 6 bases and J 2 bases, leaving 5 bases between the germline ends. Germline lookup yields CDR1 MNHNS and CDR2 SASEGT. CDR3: CASRAPYEQYF. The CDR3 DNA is TGTGCCAGCAGGGCCCCCTACGAGCAGTACTTC.